The clone carrying this TCR beta chain was recorded only once. This CDR3 spans 16 amino acids. Germline V gives CDR1 MGHRA, CDR2 YSYEKL. The V and J ends lost 6 bases and 0 bases respectively, with 14 bases between them. The data were taken from a study of blood T cell repertoires in COVID-19. Original analysis: Counts of nucleated cells, estimated from reference gene primer amplification, were obtained. Repertoires were generated with immunoSEQ multiplex PCR, while TCRdb's copy carries only in-frame clones and drops some. The V and J calls and clone size are taken from that table; D and trimming were inferred from the DNA. The sample holds about 160,000 clones, over 80% seen once.

Sample: peripheral blood. The rearrangement uses TRBV4-1 and TRBJ2-2; perhaps TRBD2 as D (5 bases). The receptor comes from a man between 65 and 85 years old who had recovered from COVID-19. The CDR3: CASSLSGGANTGELFF. The CDR3 DNA sequence: TGCGCCAGCAGTCTAAGCGGAGGAGCGAACACCGGGGAGCTGTTTTTT.